Listed here are 24 T cell receptor beta chains from one sample, sequenced in a study of blood T cells in healthy people across ages (dated by TCRdb to between 2015 and 2017). The library came from 5' RACE. The data were produced on an Illumina HiSeq 2500. A second PCR of roughly 7 to 11 cycles was performed with a sample-barcoded 5' primer and a J-beta primer mix. The public sequencing data were trimmed at Q25 with fastp and processed into clonotypes with MiXCR by TCRdb, which kept only in-frame beta chains. Every CDR3 protein is listed once, alongside the most common genes and DNA of its rows. The table for this sample lists approximately 670,000 distinct CDR3 sequences; roughly two fifths of them were counted only once. Around 32% of the sample comes from the top ten. Material: blood. The receptors were gathered from a man at least 80 years old in good health.

There are many counts of this clonotype. The rearrangement uses TRBV7-8 and TRBJ2-3; possibly TRBD1 for D (5 bases). The germline V gene has CDR1 SGHVS and CDR2 FQNEAQ. Trimming removed 5 bases at V and 2 bases at J, with 14 bases between. The CDR3 extends over 15 amino acids. The CDR3 is CASSLMGQNTDTQYF. DNA for the CDR3: TGTGCCAGCAGCCTAATGGGGCAGAACACAGATACGCAGTATTTT. Combining the CDR3 with reference TRBV7-8 and TRBJ2-3 gives the whole variable domain GAGVSQSPRYKVAKRGQDVALRCDPISGHVSLFWYQQALGQGPEFLTYFQNEAQLDKSGLPSDRFFAERPEGSVSTLKIQRTQQEDSAVYLCASSLMGQNTDTQYFGPGTRLTVL.

V gene TRBV6-2 or TRBV6-3 combines with J gene TRBJ2-6; TRBD1 might be the D (6 bases). Deletions cut 7 bases from V and 0 bases from J, with 19 bases between. The CDR3 totals 18 residues. The germline V gene encodes CDR1 MNHEY and CDR2 SVGEGT. The CDR3 sequence is CASKPHRDTHSGANVLTF. DNA for the CDR3: TGTGCCAGCAAACCTCACCGGGACACTCACTCTGGGGCCAACGTCCTGACTTTC.

The CDR3 spells CASSLSKRRTDTQYF. DNA for the CDR3: TGTGCCAGCAGTTTATCGAAGAGACGCACAGATACGCAGTATTTT. V usage is TRBV27 and J usage is TRBJ2-3; the D is unclear. The CDR3 spans 15 residues. Germline lookup yields CDR1 MNHEY and CDR2 SMNVEV (reference sequence). V was shortened by 0 bases and J by 1 base, with 8 bases between the two germline ends.

The rearrangement joins TRBV6-6 to TRBJ2-6; D is ambiguous. V was cut by 7 bases and J by 0 bases, with 13 bases left in between. CDR1 MNHNY and CDR2 SVGAGI come from the germline V gene (reference sequence). The CDR3 length is 16 residues. As DNA, the CDR3 is TGTGCCAGCACCGAGTGGGAATCCTCTGGGGCCAACGTCCTGACTTTC. Protein product: CASTEWESSGANVLTF.

This clonotype was counted between two and nine times. The chain carries TRBV5-1 and TRBJ2-1; D is unresolved. This CDR3 has 19 residues. Per germline, CDR1 SGHRS and CDR2 YFSETQ. Trimming took off 0 bases at V and 0 bases at J, with 19 bases between the two ends. In DNA, the CDR3 is TGCGCCAGCAGCTTGGCCCTTCTCGGTATGAGAGCCTCCTACAATGAGCAGTTCTTC. Translated, it gives CASSLALLGMRASYNEQFF.

In the case of this clonotype: One base away lies a much larger clone, so this may be a sequencing read error. This sequence joins TRBV29-1 and TRBJ2-7; D may match TRBD1 or TRBD2 (7 bases each). The CDR3 length is 15 residues. Deletions cut 5 bases from V and 7 bases from J, with 24 bases between. CDR1 SQVTM and CDR2 ANQGSEA come from the germline V gene. CDR3 coding DNA: TGCAGCGTTCGAGGGGAGGGGACAGAGGCTTTGGAGCAGTACTTC. Translating gives CSVRGEGTEALEQYF.

The chain recombines TRBV18 with TRBJ2-1, with 11 bases matching TRBD2. CDR1 KGHSH and CDR2 LQKENI come from the germline V gene. The CDR3 is made up of 15 amino acids. Trimming removed 3 bases from V and 6 bases from J; junction bases left unmatched: 4. The CDR3 bases are TGTGCCAGCTCACCGAGTCTAGCGGGAGGCAATGAGCAGTTCTTC. It yields the protein CASSPSLAGGNEQFF. The full variable domain, with the rest looked up from reference TRBV18 and TRBJ2-1, is NAGVMQNPRHLVRRRGQEARLRCSPMKGHSHVYWYRQLPEEGLKFMVYLQKENIIDESGMPKERFSAEFPKEGPSILRIQQVVRGDSAAYFCASSPSLAGGNEQFFGPGTRLTVL.

The chain links TRBV6-5 to TRBJ1-2; D is perhaps TRBD1 (6 bases). The CDR3 contains 13 residues. The V gene's germline CDR1 is MNHEY and CDR2 SVGAGI. Trimming stripped 7 bases from V and 8 bases from J, with 17 bases between. The CDR3 sequence is CASMRSQGHGYTF. Here the CDR3 DNA reads TGTGCCAGCATGCGGTCCCAGGGGCACGGCTACACCTTC.

At least ten counts were recorded for this clonotype. The rearrangement uses TRBV12-3 or TRBV12-4 and TRBJ2-7; 11 bases are shared with TRBD1. The ends lost 8 bases at V and 4 bases at J; junction bases unmatched: 4. There are 13 residues in the CDR3. CDR3 in amino acids: CASPGTGGYEQYF. CDR3 coding DNA: TGTGCCAGCCCCGGGACAGGGGGATACGAGCAGTACTTC.

The chain carries TRBV20-1 and TRBJ2-5; 7 nucleotides align to TRBD1. Germline CDR1 and CDR2: DFQATT and SNEGSKA (reference sequence). V was pared by 3 bases and J by 11 bases, with 21 bases of the junction left unmatched. CDR3 size: 16 residues. CDR3 in amino acids: CSARRGTVGNSYEQYF. The CDR3 DNA reads as TGCAGTGCTAGGAGAGGGACAGTCGGGAACAGCTACGAACAGTACTTC.

This clonotype was seen a handful of times. This sequence joins TRBV7-2 and TRBJ2-1; 11 nucleotides align to TRBD2. The junction had 5 bases not matched to a gene; V was cut back by 5 bases and J by 5 bases. This CDR3 is built from 15 residues. Germline V gene lookup returns CDR1 SGHTA and CDR2 FQGNSA. The CDR3 protein is CASSLGTSGHNEQFF. The CDR3 coding sequence is TGTGCCAGCAGCCTCGGGACTAGCGGACACAATGAGCAGTTCTTC.

This clonotype was counted only a few times. This chain uses TRBV12-3 or TRBV12-4 with TRBJ2-7; no reliable D call. Trimming shortened V by 3 bases and J by 5 bases, and 11 bases separated the two germline ends. This CDR3 spans 13 amino acids. The CDR3 protein is CASSLVGSHEQYF. The CDR3 DNA sequence: TGTGCCAGCAGTTTGGTAGGGTCCCACGAGCAGTACTTC.

The chain joins TRBV4-3 to TRBJ2-1; D unclear. Trimming cost V 0 bases and J 4 bases, with 10 bases left between them. CDR1 is LGHNA, CDR2 YSLEER, per germline. This CDR3 region has 15 residues. CDR3 DNA sequence: TGCGCCAGCAGCCAAGAGGTTGGGCAGTACAATGAGCAGTTCTTC. Translated, it gives CASSQEVGQYNEQFF.

This clonotype was recorded a few times. This sequence joins TRBV5-4 and TRBJ2-1; 8 nucleotides agree with TRBD1. Germline CDR1 reads SGHNT; CDR2 reads YYREEE (reference sequence). The CDR3 sequence is 15 residues long. Trimming at V came to 0 bases and at J to 4 bases, leaving 3 bases not matched to a gene. As DNA, the CDR3 is TGTGCCAGCAGCTTGGGCGGACAGGGTTACAATGAGCAGTTCTTC. This sequence encodes CASSLGGQGYNEQFF.

This chain connects TRBV20-1 to TRBJ2-3; D ambiguous. CDR1 is DFQATT, CDR2 SNEGSKA, per germline (reference sequence). V was pared by 4 bases and J by 6 bases, with 8 bases between. The CDR3 runs to 11 residues. CDR3 region: CSAIGGDTQYF. CDR3 in DNA: TGCAGTGCTATTGGTGGCGATACGCAGTATTTT.

CDR3 protein: CASSPAGVNSYEQYF. The CDR3 bases are TGTGCCAGCAGTCCAGCGGGAGTGAACTCCTACGAGCAGTACTTC. This chain links TRBV6-2 or TRBV6-3 with TRBJ2-7; 8 nucleotides match TRBD2. Germline V lookup: CDR1 MNHEY, CDR2 SVGEGT. The CDR3 has 15 residues. After removal of 5 bases from V and 0 bases from J, the junction contained 6 bases not matched to a gene.

The chain couples TRBV7-2 to TRBJ2-5; the D gene could be TRBD1 or TRBD2 (7 bases each). The CDR3 contains 14 residues. Germline-derived CDR1 and CDR2 are SGHTA and FQGNSA. The V and J ends lost 4 bases and 4 bases respectively, with 13 bases between them. The CDR3 DNA reads as TGTGCCAGCAGCTCAGGGGGGGGCGTAGAGACCCAGTACTTC. Amino acids: CASSSGGGVETQYF.

The CDR3 bases are TGCAGTGCTAGAGTGACTAGCGGGGCCCCGGGGTACAATGAGCAGTTCTTC. This gives the protein CSARVTSGAPGYNEQFF. The genes are TRBV20-1 and TRBJ2-1; 11 bases line up with TRBD2. The germline V gene has CDR1 DFQATT and CDR2 SNEGSKA (reference sequence). Germline trimming cut 1 base from V and 4 bases from J; bases unmatched to any gene: 9. This CDR3 contains 17 residues.

The genes are TRBV7-9 and TRBJ2-7; 7 bases map to TRBD1. Trimming at V came to 5 bases and at J to 5 bases, leaving 9 bases not matched to a gene. Germline CDR1 and CDR2: SEHNR and FQNEAQ (reference sequence). This CDR3 has 14 amino acids. The CDR3 reads CASSKGGDRNEQYF. The CDR3 DNA is TGTGCCAGCAGCAAAGGGGGCGACAGGAACGAGCAGTACTTC.

V and J are TRBV4-3 and TRBJ2-1; TRBD2 might be the D (6 bases). The CDR3 spans 17 residues. V was cut by 0 bases and J by 4 bases, with 16 bases left in between. Per germline, CDR1 LGHNA and CDR2 YSLEER. CDR3: CASSQDFGVAAYNEQFF. The DNA for the CDR3 is TGCGCCAGCAGCCAAGATTTCGGGGTAGCGGCTTACAATGAGCAGTTCTTC.

The chain carries TRBV27 and TRBJ1-1; D call uncertain. CDR1 and CDR2 (germline): MNHEY, SMNVEV (reference sequence). The CDR3 totals 13 residues. Trimming shortened V by 6 bases and J by 0 bases, and 8 bases separated the two germline ends. The CDR3 reads CASRYNMNTEAFF. The CDR3 nucleotides read TGTGCCAGCAGATACAATATGAACACTGAAGCTTTCTTT.

A few counts support this clonotype. The J gene is TRBJ1-1, the V gene TRBV9, with 8 bases matching TRBD1. CDR1 and CDR2 from the germline V gene are SGDLS and YYNGEE. The junction had 6 bases not matched to a gene; V was cut back by 4 bases and J by 4 bases. The CDR3 totals 14 residues. CDR3 protein: CASSRDRSGTEAFF. CDR3 DNA: TGTGCCAGCAGCCGGGACAGGTCCGGCACTGAAGCTTTCTTT. The whole variable domain, filled in from reference TRBV9 and TRBJ1-1, reads DSGVTQTPKHLITATGQRVTLRCSPRSGDLSVYWYQQSLDQGLQFLIQYYNGEERAKGNILERFSAQQFPDLHSELNLSSLELGDSALYFCASSRDRSGTEAFFGQGTRLTVV.

This clonotype occurred many times. The chain joins TRBV29-1 to TRBJ1-2, with D hard to call. Germline V gives CDR1 SQVTM, CDR2 ANQGSEA. This CDR3 has 10 residues. Trimming took 2 bases from V and 8 from J, leaving 6 bases between them. The CDR3 sequence is CSVEQTGYTF. The CDR3 region has the DNA TGCAGCGTTGAACAGACCGGCTACACCTTC.

This sequence joins TRBV6-1 and TRBJ1-6; D perhaps matches TRBD1 (5 bases). V lost 6 bases, J lost 13 bases, and 16 bases lay in between. Germline-derived CDR1 and CDR2 are MNHNS and SASEGT. The length of the CDR3 is 13 residues. The CDR3 loop is CASRGEQITPLHF. The CDR3, as DNA: TGTGCCAGCAGGGGGGAGCAAATCACGCCCCTCCACTTT.